This T cell receptor beta chain was captured in a study of siplizumab effects on memory and regulatory T cells. Worth noting for this clone: What it binds is unknown.

Study observations and caveats: Major contributors to the alloresponse seemed to be naive T cells, which also appeared more diverse than memory cells. Siplizumab produced a significant reduction in alloreactive sequences that were traceable to unstimulated CD4+ memory cells.

This CDR3 is built from 13 residues. The V gene lost 11 bases and the J gene lost 3 bases, with 17 bases spanning the gap. Germline lookup yields CDR1 SGHVT and CDR2 SQSDAQ. Method: immunoSEQ multiplex PCR; TCRdb's copy keeps in-frame clones and lacks some. This table holds roughly 40,000 clones, roughly 90% found once. The V gene is TRBV7-4, the J gene TRBJ2-7; D unresolved. The sample taken for sequencing was naive CD4+ T cells sorted from blood. The clonotype was recovered from a human donor in good health. The CDR3 spells CACAQVGSYEQYF. The CDR3 coding sequence is TGTGCCTGCGCCCAGGTGGGCAGCTACGAGCAGTACTTC. Supplemented by reference TRBV7-4 and TRBJ2-7, the full variable domain reads GAGVSQSPRYKVAKRGRDVALRCDSISGHVTLYWYRQTLGQGSEVLTYSQSDAQRDKSGRPSGRFSAERPERSVSTLKIQRTEQGDSAVYLCACAQVGSYEQYFGPGTRLTVT.